The clone carrying this TCR beta chain has just a few counts. Its antigen is not known. These data are taken from a study of Graves' ophthalmopathy and Graves' hyperthyroidism. Study observations and caveats: Using a 13-signature model, the authors split ophthalmopathy from stable hyperthyroidism, with about 88% sensitivity and approximately 78% specificity. Sensitivity of roughly 71% and specificity of 72.22% were achieved by the model that predicted ophthalmopathy progression. Among thyroid clonotypes expanded above 0.001 frequency, most also appeared in blood.

V dropped 5 bases and J dropped 3 bases, with 16 bases sitting between them. CDR1 PRHDT and CDR2 FYEKMQ come from the germline V gene (reference sequence). This CDR3 is built from 16 residues. The authors amplified TCR beta CDR3 regions, and they did so from RNA transcripts for repertoire sequencing. An opening RT-PCR round employed HTBI primers and preceded a second-round multiplex PCR. TCRdb re-analysed the multiplex PCR reads in MiXCR, keeping a single row per CDR3 protein. The sample consists of about 500,000 distinct CDR3 sequences, about 40% of them appearing once. The sequenced sample was peripheral blood or thyroid tissue (not recorded which). V is TRBV13 and J is TRBJ2-2; no clear D gene. This sequence originates from an adult man with Graves' hyperthyroidism. CDR3 region: CASSLSRRVDTGELFF. CDR3 sequence (DNA): TGTGCCAGCAGCCTATCTCGAAGGGTGGACACCGGGGAGCTGTTTTTT.